This TCR beta chain was sequenced for a study of radiotherapy plus CTLA-4 blockade in lung cancer. As regards this clone: Its antigen is as yet unknown.

From germline, CDR1 is SGHTA and CDR2 FQGNSA. Trimming removed 0 bases from V and 0 bases from J, with 8 bases in between. This CDR3 spans 16 amino acids. Profiled with immunoSEQ multiplex PCR; TCRdb holds only in-frame clones, not every one. The sample records about 95,000 clones, 75% to 85% being singletons. Findings and limits, study-wide: It was early blood T cell clone dynamics, with interferon-beta, that reportedly best predicted response. Blood saw expansion of tumor-derived TCR clones after radiotherapy plus ipilimumab.

J is TRBJ1-4 and V is TRBV7-2, with a weak D call TRBD1 (5 bases). This receptor was taken from a human donor with non-small cell lung cancer who had a partial response to radiotherapy plus ipilimumab. The starting material was peripheral blood, obtained from a patient treated with radiotherapy plus ipilimumab. CDR3 bases: TGTGCCAGCAGCTTAGCGTCGACAGCAACTAATGAAAAACTGTTTTTT. Its translation is CASSLASTATNEKLFF.